This is a list of T cell receptor beta chains from one sample in a study of radiotherapy plus CTLA-4 blockade in lung cancer. Profiling relied on immunoSEQ multiplex PCR, and the TCRdb table lists in-frame clones only, not all of them. Among about 38,000 clones, over 65% were seen once, and the ten largest hold 8.9%. The source was peripheral blood, collected from a patient treated with radiotherapy plus ipilimumab. Receptors were obtained from a human donor with non-small cell lung cancer who had stable disease on radiotherapy plus ipilimumab. The CDR3 runs from the conserved cysteine through the conserved F or W. D genes are given only for firm matches. Clone sizes are given selectively: once, few, many, or a class where the clone is expanded.

j_call v_call d_call clone_size cdr3_nt cdr3_aa
TRBJ2-3 TRBV7-7 TRBD2 . TGTGCCAGCAGCTTGATGCGGGGGACAGATACGCAGTATTTT CASSLMRGTDTQYF
TRBJ2-2 TRBV5-1 . . TGCGCCAGCAGCTTGGGTCGGAACACCGGGGAGCTGTTTTTT CASSLGRNTGELFF
TRBJ1-1 TRBV18 . . TGTGCCAGCTCACTGACCGGGACGGGTAGAACGCTGAGGGGATTGAACACTGAAGCTTTCTTT CASSLTGTGRTLRGLNTEAFF
TRBJ2-7 TRBV9 TRBD2 few TGTGCCAGCAGCCCCCGGGGGGAGGACTACGAGCAGTACTTC CASSPRGEDYEQYF
TRBJ1-1 TRBV18 TRBD1 . TGTGCCAGCTCACCCGACAGGGGGCCTGAAGCTTTCTTT CASSPDRGPEAFF
TRBJ1-4 TRBV7-2 . . TGTGCCAGCAACCCCCAGGGCACAAATGAAAAACTGTTTTTT CASNPQGTNEKLFF
TRBJ1-2 TRBV7-9 . . TGTGCCAGCAGCTTAGGCGCCCACCGGGCCCCGGGGCCCTATGGCTACACCTTC CASSLGAHRAPGPYGYTF
TRBJ2-3 TRBV10-3 . . TGTGCCATCAGTGCCGAATTTGGGGCCAAACTAACAGATACGCAGTATTTT CAISAEFGAKLTDTQYF
TRBJ1-2 TRBV29-1 TRBD1 few TGCAGCGTTGAAGATCAGGGGGGCGGCTACACCTTC CSVEDQGGGYTF
TRBJ1-2 TRBV13 . . TGTGCCAGCAGACTTGGGGGGAACTACTATGGCTACACCTTC CASRLGGNYYGYTF
TRBJ2-1 TRBV4-3 . . TGCGCCAGCAGCCCGTTATACTGGGGCTCCTACAATGAGCAGTTCTTC CASSPLYWGSYNEQFF
TRBJ1-2 TRBV25-1 . . TGTGCCAGCAGTGGGCCAGGGGCCCATCTTGGGTATGGCTACACCTTC CASSGPGAHLGYGYTF
TRBJ1-1 TRBV9 TRBD1 . TGTGCCAGCAGCGTAGAACAGGGGGACGAAGCTTTCTTT CASSVEQGDEAFF
TRBJ2-3 TRBV28 TRBD2 . TGTGCCAGCAGTCTGGGGGGGGGTTCGTGGACAGATACGCAGTATTTT CASSLGGGSWTDTQYF
TRBJ2-2 TRBV19 . . TGTGCCAGTAGGGGTCTTGGTCAGGGAAAGAGCGGGGAGCTGTTTTTT CASRGLGQGKSGELFF
TRBJ1-1 TRBV14 . . TGTGCCAGCAGCCAACGGCTTCGGAGCGGTGAAGCTTTCTTT CASSQRLRSGEAFF
TRBJ2-5 TRBV5-1 . . TGCGCCAGCAGCGAAGGGGGGGAGACCCAGTACTTC CASSEGGETQYF
TRBJ1-1 TRBV7-8 TRBD1 . TGTGCCAGCAGCTTAGCCGTCGGTGGGACAGGGAACTCTAAGAGGGCTGAAGCTTTCTTT CASSLAVGGTGNSKRAEAFF
TRBJ1-2 TRBV19 . . TGTGCCAGTCAGAAGGACGCTAACTATGGCTACACCTTC CASQKDANYGYTF
TRBJ2-1 TRBV7-3 . . TGTGCCAGCAGCTCTAAGGTTGGGGGCTCCTACAATGAGCAGTTCTTC CASSSKVGGSYNEQFF
TRBJ1-1 TRBV13 . once TGTGCCAGCAGGAGTACCTTTGGACAGACGAACACTGAAGCTTTCTTT CASRSTFGQTNTEAFF
TRBJ1-6 TRBV11-3 . . TGTGCCAGCAGCCCTAGTTCTAATTCACCCCTCCACTTT CASSPSSNSPLHF
TRBJ2-1 TRBV5-1 . few TGCGCCAGCAGCTTTGGGGGACCACCAAGTTTTAATGAGCAGTTCTTC CASSFGGPPSFNEQFF
TRBJ1-4 TRBV7-9 . . TGTGCCAGCCGGGCAGAGGAAAAACTGTTTTTT CASRAEEKLFF
TRBJ1-2 TRBV9 TRBD1 . TGTGCCAGCAGCGTAGCTACGGGTGGCAGGGGGCAATCCTATGGCTACACCTTC CASSVATGGRGQSYGYTF
TRBJ1-1 TRBV19 . . TGTGCCAGTAGTATGACGACAGCGGGGAACACTGAAGCTTTCTTT CASSMTTAGNTEAFF
TRBJ1-2 TRBV12-5 TRBD1 . TGTGCTAGTGGTTTGCTCCATGACAGGGGCTATGGCTACACCTTC CASGLLHDRGYGYTF
TRBJ1-5 TRBV28 . . TGTGCCAGCACGTCGGCGACTCAGCCCCAGCATTTT CASTSATQPQHF
TRBJ1-2 TRBV28 TRBD1 . TGTGCCAGCAGTACAGGACAGGGATCGGGCTATGGCTACACCTTC CASSTGQGSGYGYTF
TRBJ1-2 TRBV5-1 TRBD1 . TGCGCCAGCAGCTTGGGGGCAGGGGGACCATCTCATGGCTACACCTTC CASSLGAGGPSHGYTF
TRBJ2-4 TRBV18 . . TGTGCCAGCTCACCGGGCACTCCCAAAAACATTCAGTACTTC CASSPGTPKNIQYF
TRBJ2-7 TRBV6-5 TRBD2 . TGTGCCAGCAGTCCAGCGGGGGCCCTGTCCTACGAGCAGTACTTC CASSPAGALSYEQYF
TRBJ2-3 TRBV13 . . TGTGCCAGCAGCTTCACAGATACGCAGTATTTT CASSFTDTQYF
TRBJ2-3 TRBV19 . . TGTGCCAGTAAACCTAGGTTGGGGACAGATACGCAGTATTTT CASKPRLGTDTQYF
TRBJ2-3 TRBV2 . . TGTGCCAGCAGTGAATACCCAGATACGCAGTATTTT CASSEYPDTQYF
TRBJ1-6 TRBV30 . . TGTGCCTGGAGAATGGCCACCAATTCACCCCTCCACTTT CAWRMATNSPLHF
TRBJ1-2 TRBV7-2 . . TGTGCCAGCAGCTTATATAGGAAGCAGGATGGCTACACCTTC CASSLYRKQDGYTF
TRBJ2-1 TRBV6-1 TRBD2 . TGTGCCAGCGGCTCTAGCGGGGGGCCGAAAACCGAGCAGTTCTTC CASGSSGGPKTEQFF
TRBJ1-2 TRBV19 . . TGTGCCAGTAGTAGTGCCACAGCGTTTAATAACTATGGCTACACCTTC CASSSATAFNNYGYTF
TRBJ1-1 TRBV29-1 TRBD1 . TGCAGCGTTGAGACAGGGACGGGGTTAAACTTGAACACTGAAGCTTTCTTT CSVETGTGLNLNTEAFF
TRBJ1-1 TRBV5-1 . once TGCGCCAGCAGCCCCCTGGGGGGAGCGACTGAAGCTTTCTTT CASSPLGGATEAFF
TRBJ1-4 TRBV5-8 . few TGTGCCAGCAGCCCGTGGACCGTCTGGGGTGAAAAACTGTTTTTT CASSPWTVWGEKLFF
TRBJ2-5 TRBV19 . . TGTGCCAGTAGTATACAAGAGACCCAGTACTTC CASSIQETQYF
TRBJ1-3 TRBV5-5 . . TGTGCCAGCAGTTTGGCCGGGATCTCTGGAAACACCATATATTTT CASSLAGISGNTIYF
TRBJ2-5 TRBV11-2 . . TGTGCCAGCAGCTTACTTCCCGGCAGATTCCAAGAGACCCAGTACTTC CASSLLPGRFQETQYF
TRBJ1-6 TRBV27 TRBD1 . TGTGCCAGGAACGGTCAGGGGGCAGGGACAGGGGTTTCGGGGCACTATAATTCACCCCTCCACTTT CARNGQGAGTGVSGHYNSPLHF
TRBJ1-2 TRBV6-5 TRBD1 . TGTGCCAGCAGTTACCAGGGGGTTGGAGGCTACACCTTC CASSYQGVGGYTF
TRBJ1-1 TRBV6-1 . . TGTGCCAGCCCCGTGGGGTCTGAAGCTTTCTTT CASPVGSEAFF
TRBJ1-1 TRBV11-2 . . TGTGCCAGCAGCTTAGTTCCCCATCGGGCCGAAGCTTTCTTT CASSLVPHRAEAFF
TRBJ1-1 TRBV5-1 TRBD1 . TGCGCCAGCAGCCAGACAGGGGCAGGGGGCACTGAAGCTTTCTTT CASSQTGAGGTEAFF
TRBJ2-1 TRBV19 TRBD2 . TGTGCCAGTAGTATAACGGGCGGGGGGAACAATGAGCAGTTCTTC CASSITGGGNNEQFF
TRBJ2-5 TRBV5-4 . few TGTGCCAGCACCCTGCGGGGAAACCAAGAGACCCAGTACTTC CASTLRGNQETQYF
TRBJ2-2 TRBV9 . . TGTGCCAGCAGCGTAGAAGGTGGACTATCGAACACCGGGGAGCTGTTTTTT CASSVEGGLSNTGELFF
TRBJ2-1 TRBV7-2 . . TGTGCCAGCAGCTCCCTTTACAATGAGCAGTTCTTC CASSSLYNEQFF
TRBJ2-5 TRBV5-4 . . TGTGCCAGCAGCGGCCGGGATCCAGAGACCCAGTACTTC CASSGRDPETQYF
TRBJ2-6 TRBV19 TRBD1 few TGTGCCAGTAGTTCGCGGACAGGATACTCTGGGGCCAACGTCCTGACTTTC CASSSRTGYSGANVLTF
TRBJ1-1 TRBV5-1 . . TGCGCCAGCAGCCCTCGCGGACAAGGGACTGAAGCTTTCTTT CASSPRGQGTEAFF
TRBJ2-2 TRBV30 . . TGTGCCTGGAGTGAAAAGGGGCGGGTCACCGGGGAGCTGTTTTTT CAWSEKGRVTGELFF
TRBJ1-2 TRBV7-8 TRBD1 . TGTGCCAGCAGCTGGGACAGGGGGAAGAGTGGCTACACCTTC CASSWDRGKSGYTF